These 5 T cell receptor beta chains originate from one sample sequenced in a study of T cell responses to AZD1222 COVID-19 vaccine. The data were produced by immunoSEQ multiplex PCR, yet TCRdb's version contains in-frame clones alone and is incomplete. There are 120,000 or so clones in the sample; around 85% occur only once, and approximately 6.2% lies in the top ten. The sample here was peripheral blood, taken on day 0 of AZD1222 vaccination. The receptors were gathered from an adult in good health.

The chain couples TRBV18 to TRBJ1-1; 9 bases agree with TRBD1. CDR3 length: 14 residues. CDR1 KGHSH and CDR2 LQKENI come from the germline V gene. V lost 6 bases and J lost 3; bases outside the gene matches: 5. The CDR3 nucleotides are TGTGCCAGCTCCCGGGGACAGGGTGACACTGAAGCTTTCTTT. This gives the protein CASSRGQGDTEAFF.

The chain combines TRBV28 with TRBJ1-1; 7 nucleotides match TRBD1. Germline V gene sequence: CDR1 MDHEN, CDR2 SYDVKM. The CDR3 is made up of 12 amino acids. Losses at the gene ends were 9 bases for V and 2 bases for J; bases not matched to a gene: 3. The CDR3, as DNA: TGTGCCAGTCGGACAGGAAACACTGAAGCTTTCTTT. This codes for CASRTGNTEAFF.

The chain employs TRBV7-3 and TRBJ1-3; D not resolved. The CDR3 has 10 residues. Trimming took off 8 bases at V and 5 bases at J, with 4 bases between the two ends. The germline CDR1 and CDR2 sequences are SGHTA and FQGTGA. The CDR3 DNA reads TGTGCCAGCGATAGAAACACCATATATTTT. It is translated as CASDRNTIYF.

This chain uses TRBV15 with TRBJ1-5; the D gene is possibly TRBD1 (6 bases). V was clipped by 0 bases and J by 4 bases, with 19 bases between them. Germline V CDR1 and CDR2: LNHNV, YYDKDF (reference sequence). The CDR3 spans 18 residues. CDR3 sequence: CATSRDRNAQGSNQPQHF. In nucleotides, the CDR3 is TGTGCCACCAGCAGAGATCGGAACGCACAGGGTTCGAATCAGCCCCAGCATTTT.

This clone occurred once. J is TRBJ1-2 and V is TRBV6-5, with 10 bases identical to TRBD1. There are 16 residues in the CDR3. CDR1 is MNHEY and CDR2 is SVGAGI in the germline V gene. V gave up 0 bases and J gave up 4 bases; unmatched junction bases: 5. The CDR3 DNA sequence: TGTGCCAGCAGTTACTCTGGGACAGGGGCGACCTATGGCTACACCTTC. As protein: CASSYSGTGATYGYTF.